Each of the 24 T cell receptor beta chains below was sequenced from the same sample in a study of OX40 agonist ivuxolimab in advanced cancers. The method behind the library was the immunoSEQ multiplex PCR assay. In its TCRdb copy, this immuneACCESS table keeps in-frame sequences only and misses some clones. Where compared with another copy, unresolved V genes explain less than half of these, and the others have no known cause. The sample records around 63,000 clones, 70% to 90% of which are singletons. In total, the top ten clones hold over 1% of the sample. This specimen was CD4+ or CD8+ T cells sorted from blood, taken in a trial of the OX40 agonist ivuxolimab. These receptors originate from an adult with an advanced solid tumor such as melanoma, head and neck, liver or kidney cancer.

V gene TRBV19 combines with J gene TRBJ2-1; TRBD2 matches 11 bases. This CDR3 contains 12 residues. Looked up from germline, CDR1 is LNHDA and CDR2 is SQIVND (reference sequence). Trimming took 5 bases from V and 13 from J; bases not matched to a gene: 4. The CDR3 region has the DNA TGTGCCAGTAGTGAGACTAGCGGGAAACAGTTCTTC. Amino acid sequence: CASSETSGKQFF.

The chain employs TRBV5-4 and TRBJ1-1; D is undetermined. This CDR3 region has 15 residues. Trimming pared 0 bases from V and 8 bases from J, leaving 17 bases between. Per germline, CDR1 SGHNT and CDR2 YYREEE (reference sequence). CDR3 sequence (DNA): TGTGCCAGCAGCTTGGGAGGCACAGCTGGGTTGGAAGCTTTCTTT. It encodes CASSLGGTAGLEAFF.

The rearrangement uses TRBV2 and TRBJ2-1; 9 nucleotides align to TRBD2. The J segment lost 0 bases and the V segment lost 8 bases, leaving 8 bases of the junction unmatched. There are 16 residues in the CDR3. The germline CDR1 and CDR2 sequences are SNHLY and FYNNEI. CDR3 residues: CASHSGTSYSYNEQFF. CDR3 DNA: TGTGCCAGCCACAGTGGGACTAGCTACTCCTACAATGAGCAGTTCTTC.

V gene TRBV18 combines with J gene TRBJ2-5, with a tentative D call TRBD2 (5 bases). Germline CDR1 reads KGHSH; CDR2 reads LQKENI. V shed 2 bases and J shed 5 bases, with 15 bases lying between them. This CDR3 spans 15 amino acids. CDR3 DNA sequence: TGTGCCAGCTCACCAGCAGGAGGCACGTCTGAGACCCAGTACTTC. The encoded protein is CASSPAGGTSETQYF.

In this sample, this clone turned up once. This chain joins TRBV9 and TRBJ2-1; 12 bases agree with TRBD2. The germline V gene encodes CDR1 SGDLS and CDR2 YYNGEE. CDR3 length: 18 residues. V shed 0 bases and J 4 bases; nucleotides not matched to a gene: 8. The CDR3 DNA reads as TGTGCCAGCAGCGTAGCCCCAACCGGGACTAGCGGGTACAATGAGCAGTTCTTC. This sequence encodes CASSVAPTGTSGYNEQFF.

This chain connects TRBV28 to TRBJ1-3; D gene unclear. V was clipped by 3 bases and J by 0 bases, with 9 bases between them. CDR3 size: 15 residues. Germline CDR1 and CDR2: MDHEN and SYDVKM. The CDR3, as DNA: TGTGCCAGCAGTTTGGTGGGGAACTCTGGAAACACCATATATTTT. Translation: CASSLVGNSGNTIYF.

This clone occurred a few times. The J gene is TRBJ2-2, the V gene TRBV30; D might be TRBD2 (5 bases). Trimming shortened V by 1 base and J by 6 bases, and 18 bases separated the two germline ends. Germline CDR1 GTSNPN, CDR2 SVGIG (reference sequence). This CDR3 contains 16 residues. CDR3 in DNA: TGTGCCTGGAGTGGGGGAAGCGGCCTTCGGTCCGGGGAGCTGTTTTTT. Protein sequence: CAWSGGSGLRSGELFF.

The rearrangement uses TRBV6-1 and TRBJ1-4, with unresolved D. V was cut by 6 bases and J by 8 bases, with 7 bases left in between. Germline V gives CDR1 MNHNS, CDR2 SASEGT. This CDR3 has 11 amino acids. The CDR3 sequence is CASSTEEKLFF. CDR3 bases: TGTGCCAGCAGCACCGAGGAAAAACTGTTTTTT.

This chain connects TRBV14 to TRBJ1-4, with no clear D. This CDR3 has 14 amino acids. Germline V CDR1 and CDR2: SGHDN, FVKESK. Trimming stripped 0 bases from V and 5 bases from J, with 7 bases between. The CDR3 sequence is CASSQELWNEKLFF. DNA for the CDR3: TGTGCCAGCAGCCAAGAACTCTGGAATGAAAAACTGTTTTTT. Based on the CDR3 plus reference TRBV14 and TRBJ1-4, the full variable domain is EAGVTQFPSHSVIEKGQTVTLRCDPISGHDNLYWYRRVMGKEIKFLLHFVKESKQDESGMPNNRFLAERTGGTYSTLKVQPAELEDSGVYFCASSQELWNEKLFFGSGTQLSVL.

CDR3 DNA sequence: TGCAGCGTTGATCGAGGGAAAGACACAGATACGCAGTATTTT. It is translated as CSVDRGKDTDTQYF. V is TRBV29-1 and J is TRBJ2-3, with D maybe TRBD2 (5 bases). V lost 3 bases and J 2 bases, leaving 12 bases between the germline ends. This CDR3 has 14 amino acids. CDR1 and CDR2 (germline): SQVTM, ANQGSEA.

This chain joins TRBV7-2 and TRBJ1-2; 9 nucleotides align to TRBD1. Germline-derived CDR1 and CDR2 are SGHTA and FQGNSA. Trimming at V came to 5 bases and at J to 3 bases, leaving 7 bases not matched to a gene. The CDR3 totals 15 residues. CDR3 sequence reads: CASSPWDRVYYGYTF. CDR3 nucleotide sequence: TGTGCCAGCAGCCCATGGGACAGGGTTTACTATGGCTACACCTTC.

V is TRBV6-1 and J is TRBJ2-5, with D perhaps TRBD2 (6 bases). The CDR3 has 12 amino acids. Trimming removed 6 bases from V and 5 bases from J, with 10 bases in between. CDR1 is MNHNS and CDR2 is SASEGT in the germline V gene. In DNA form, the CDR3 reads TGTGCCAGCAGCTGGGGGGAGGAGACCCAGTACTTC. Translated, it gives CASSWGEETQYF.

The V gene is TRBV10-2, the J gene TRBJ1-3; D may be TRBD1 (5 bases). Deletions cut 6 bases from V and 2 bases from J, with 14 bases between. This CDR3 spans 15 amino acids. Germline values: CDR1 WSHSY, CDR2 SAAADI. The CDR3 DNA follows: TGCGCCAGCAGATTGACAGAAACAGCTGGAAACACCATATATTTT. Its protein product is CASRLTETAGNTIYF.

V gene TRBV30 combines with J gene TRBJ2-3; D gene unclear. Germline assignment: CDR1 GTSNPN and CDR2 SVGIG (reference sequence). The CDR3 totals 13 residues. Trimming left V 1 base short and J 2 bases short, with 7 bases between. The CDR3 protein is CAWSEVLTDTQYF. The CDR3 DNA follows: TGTGCCTGGAGTGAGGTGCTCACAGATACGCAGTATTTT.

The chain employs TRBV11-2 and TRBJ2-5, with TRBD2 identical over 16 bases. CDR1 is SGHAT and CDR2 is FQNNGV in the germline V gene. After removal of 5 bases from V and 5 bases from J, the junction contained 8 bases not matched to a gene. The CDR3 contains 17 residues. CDR3 loop: CASSPAGTSGRGETQYF. CDR3 bases: TGTGCCAGCAGCCCCGCCGGGACTAGCGGGAGGGGGGAGACCCAGTACTTC.

The chain combines TRBV5-4 with TRBJ2-2, with D possibly being TRBD2 (6 bases). Trimming removed 2 bases from V and 2 bases from J, with 13 bases in between. CDR3 length: 16 residues. Germline V gene lookup returns CDR1 SGHNT and CDR2 YYREEE (reference sequence). In DNA, the CDR3 is TGTGCCAGCAGCTTAGCGGGTCATCTAAACACCGGGGAGCTGTTTTTT. This codes for CASSLAGHLNTGELFF.

The chain uses TRBV27 and TRBJ1-1; D is possibly TRBD1 (5 bases). Trimming shortened V by 3 bases and J by 4 bases, and 9 bases separated the two germline ends. Germline loops: CDR1 MNHEY, CDR2 SMNVEV (reference sequence). This CDR3 region has 13 residues. CDR3 DNA sequence: TGTGCCAGCAGTTTCTGGGGGGGCACTGAAGCTTTCTTT. This codes for CASSFWGGTEAFF.

The J gene is TRBJ1-3, the V gene TRBV7-9; 7 positions agree with TRBD1. In germline, CDR1 is SEHNR, CDR2 FQNEAQ (reference sequence). The CDR3 totals 15 residues. The V and J ends lost 3 bases and 4 bases, in that order; junction bases with no gene match: 6. This chain's CDR3 is CASSFDRVSGNTIYF. Here the CDR3 DNA reads TGTGCCAGCAGCTTCGACAGGGTGTCCGGAAACACCATATATTTT.

This clone has just a few counts. The V and J genes are TRBV9 and TRBJ2-2; D is tentatively TRBD1 or TRBD2 (5 bases each). The CDR3 runs 16 residues. Germline CDR1 reads SGDLS; CDR2 reads YYNGEE. V lost 0 bases and J 2 bases, leaving 11 bases between the germline ends. The CDR3 reads CASSVALGGNTGELFF. CDR3 nucleotide sequence: TGTGCCAGCAGCGTAGCTCTTGGGGGAAACACCGGGGAGCTGTTTTTT.

This clone was counted a single time. The chain couples TRBV6-5 to TRBJ2-3; 9 nucleotides line up with TRBD1. The V gene's germline CDR1 is MNHEY and CDR2 SVGAGI. V lost 7 bases, J lost 5 bases, and 7 bases stayed unmatched. The CDR3 consists of 14 residues. The DNA for the CDR3 is TGTGCCAGCAATGGACAGGGGACGGTAGATACGCAGTATTTT. It codes for CASNGQGTVDTQYF.

The rearrangement links TRBV7-2 to TRBJ1-2, with TRBD1 matching over 10 bases. The CDR3 covers 17 residues. V dropped 0 bases and J dropped 4; count of bases not matched to a gene: 8. Germline-derived CDR1 and CDR2 are SGHTA and FQGNSA. The CDR3 reads CASSLAQSTGGGYGYTF. CDR3 nucleotide sequence: TGTGCCAGCAGCTTAGCCCAATCGACAGGGGGCGGCTATGGCTACACCTTC.

V gene TRBV27 combines with J gene TRBJ1-5; D unresolved. CDR3 length: 13 amino acids. Trimming cost V 2 bases and J 5 bases, with 7 bases left between them. CDR1 MNHEY and CDR2 SMNVEV come from the germline V gene (reference sequence). The CDR3 sequence is CASSLRRDQPQHF. Written as DNA, the CDR3 is TGTGCCAGCAGTTTAAGGAGGGATCAGCCCCAGCATTTT.

The table lists this clone with a count of one. The gene calls are TRBV2 and TRBJ2-1; D perhaps matches TRBD2 (6 bases). Germline V gives CDR1 SNHLY, CDR2 FYNNEI. The CDR3 covers 15 residues. V was cut by 7 bases and J by 3 bases, with 16 bases left in between. DNA for the CDR3: TGTGCCAGCACTTCGGACGGGAGCCACTACAATGAGCAGTTCTTC. Translated, it gives CASTSDGSHYNEQFF.

In this sample, this clone turned up once. This sequence joins TRBV5-1 and TRBJ1-1; TRBD1 is a possible D gene (6 bases). The V end lost 5 bases, the J end lost 8 bases, and 16 bases lay between the germline ends. Germline V gene sequence: CDR1 SGHRS, CDR2 YFSETQ. The CDR3 is 13 amino acids. This CDR3 is CASRISGAGEAFF. The CDR3 nucleotides are TGCGCCAGCAGGATATCAGGGGCGGGGGAAGCTTTCTTT.